This is a list of T cell receptor beta chains from one sample in a study of control samples from healthy donors and cancer patients. Profiling relied on immunoSEQ multiplex PCR, and the TCRdb table lists in-frame clones only, not all of them. The data show about 180,000 clones, approximately 94% seen once. The sample comprised blood. These receptors all stem from a man aged 30-40 years in good health. Each CDR3 is given with its conserved first and last residue. Each record gives: V gene, J gene, D gene, clone size, CDR3 DNA, CDR3 protein. The D gene is left open where the match is weak. Clone size is not always given. Where it is, it says once, few, many or a class for expanded clones.

>TRBV18|TRBJ1-1|-|-
TGTGCCAGCTCCGGAAAATGGGACACTGAAGCTTTCTTT
CASSGKWDTEAFF
>TRBV5-1|TRBJ2-1|TRBD2|-
TGCGCCAGCAGCTTGGCCGCTCTAGCGGGGGGTTACAATGAGCAGTTCTTC
CASSLAALAGGYNEQFF
>TRBV27|TRBJ1-2|TRBD1|once
TGTGCCAGCAGTCCCCAGGACAGGGAAAGCTACACCTTC
CASSPQDRESYTF
>TRBV5-6|TRBJ2-7|-|few
TGTGCCAGCAGCTCGGGTCTTCGACAATCCTACGAGCAGTACTTC
CASSSGLRQSYEQYF
>TRBV10-3|TRBJ1-2|TRBD1|-
TGTGCCATCACCCCCCAGGGGGACTGGGGCTACACCTTC
CAITPQGDWGYTF
>TRBV15|TRBJ2-7|-|-
TGTGCCACCAGCAGTCGTGAGGGGCGATCCTACGAGCAGTACTTC
CATSSREGRSYEQYF
>TRBV5-4|TRBJ2-5|-|-
TGTGCCAGCAGCACCGGGGACATAGAAGAGACCCAGTACTTC
CASSTGDIEETQYF
>TRBV4-3|TRBJ2-1|-|-
TGCGCCAGCAGCCAAGATATAGGGTTTACCTACAATGAGCAGTTCTTC
CASSQDIGFTYNEQFF
>TRBV5-5|TRBJ2-7|-|-
TGTGCCAGCAGCTTGGGGTCTCGGACGTCTCCATTTTACGAGCAGTACTTC
CASSLGSRTSPFYEQYF
>TRBV3-1/TRBV3-2|TRBJ1-1|TRBD1|-
TGTGCCAGCAGCCTCCGGGACAGGGGCTGGCATAACACTGAAGCTTTCTTT
CASSLRDRGWHNTEAFF
>TRBV19|TRBJ2-1|TRBD2|-
TGTGCCAGTAGTATCTCGTGGACTAGCGGATACAATGAGCAGTTCTTC
CASSISWTSGYNEQFF
>TRBV19|TRBJ1-6|-|-
TGTGCCAGTAGTATAAACAGCCAGAATAATTCACCCCTCCACTTT
CASSINSQNNSPLHF
>TRBV11-2|TRBJ1-4|TRBD1|-
TGTGCCAGCAGCGTACAGGGGGAACGAGAAAAACTGTTTTTT
CASSVQGEREKLFF
>TRBV11-1|TRBJ2-1|-|-
TGTGCCAGCAGCTCCCGGGGCAGGGGCTCCTACAATGAGCAGTTCTTC
CASSSRGRGSYNEQFF
>TRBV12-3/TRBV12-4|TRBJ2-5|TRBD1|few
TGTGCCAGCAGTTCCCGGGACAGTGGGACCCAGTACTTC
CASSSRDSGTQYF
>TRBV6-2/TRBV6-3|TRBJ2-7|-|-
TGTGCCAGCAGTTACGGGGGTCCGTTCGAGCAGTACTTC
CASSYGGPFEQYF
>TRBV5-8|TRBJ1-3|-|-
TGTGCCAGCAGCACGGACATCGGAAACACCATATATTTT
CASSTDIGNTIYF
>TRBV5-4|TRBJ1-2|-|-
TGTGCCAGCAGCGACAGGACGGGGAGCAGCCGTTTC
CASSDRTGSSRF
>TRBV7-2|TRBJ1-2|TRBD1|-
TGTGCCAGCAGCTTAGCCCGGGACAGGCGCCTTCTTTGG
CASSLARDRRLLW
>TRBV30|TRBJ1-3|TRBD1|-
TGTGCCTGGAGGGGGGACAGCTACTCTGGAAACACCATATATTTT
CAWRGDSYSGNTIYF
>TRBV7-8|TRBJ1-1|TRBD1|-
TGTGCCAGCAGCTTAGACGGACAGGGGCACTATGGAGCTTTCTTT
CASSLDGQGHYGAFF
>TRBV28|TRBJ1-2|-|-
TGTGCCAGCAAGGAGGGTAACTATGGCTACACCTTC
CASKEGNYGYTF
>TRBV5-1|TRBJ1-2|-|-
TGCGCCAGCAGCTTGGGGCCCTACTATGGCTACACCTTC
CASSLGPYYGYTF
>TRBV14|TRBJ2-3|-|-
TGTGCCAGCAGCCAAGGTTACTGGCCGGGTAATGATACGCAGTATTTT
CASSQGYWPGNDTQYF
>TRBV7-8|TRBJ2-2|-|-
TGTGCCAGCAGCCCCCGGGGCGCGGGCACCGGGGAGCTGTTTTTT
CASSPRGAGTGELFF
>TRBV7-2|TRBJ2-4|-|-
TGTGCCAGCAGCCCCCGGGCCAAAAACATTCAGTACTTC
CASSPRAKNIQYF
>TRBV19|TRBJ2-3|TRBD2|-
TGTGCCAGTAGTGGGGGGACTAGCGGGAGAAGAGATACGCAGTATTTT
CASSGGTSGRRDTQYF
>TRBV5-1|TRBJ2-3|TRBD2|-
TGCGCCAGCAGCTCGGGGACTAGCGAAAGCACAGATACGCAGTATTTT
CASSSGTSESTDTQYF
>TRBV7-2|TRBJ1-1|TRBD1|-
TGTGCCAGCAGCTGGACAGGGTCGAACACTGAAGCTTTCTTT
CASSWTGSNTEAFF
>TRBV10-3|TRBJ2-3|-|-
TGTGCCATCCTCTCCCCGGAGTACACAGATACGCAGTATTTT
CAILSPEYTDTQYF
>TRBV9|TRBJ2-2|-|-
TGTGCCAGCAGCGCCTCCCGGCAGAACACCGGGGAGCTGTTTTTT
CASSASRQNTGELFF
>TRBV19|TRBJ1-2|-|-
TGTGCCAGTAGTATAGGAGGGGATGGCTACACCTTC
CASSIGGDGYTF
>TRBV24-1|TRBJ2-5|TRBD2|-
TGTGCCACCAGTGATGTCGGGACTAGCCCGCAAGAGACCCAGTACTTC
CATSDVGTSPQETQYF
>TRBV10-1|TRBJ1-5|-|-
TGCGCCAGCAGACAGGGCAATCAGCCCCAGCATTTT
CASRQGNQPQHF
>TRBV30|TRBJ1-3|-|-
TGTGCCTGCAACTCTGGAAACACCATATATTTT
CACNSGNTIYF
>TRBV6-6|TRBJ2-1|TRBD2|-
TGTGCCAGCACAAGCGGGGGACTCTACAATGAGCAGTTCTTC
CASTSGGLYNEQFF
>TRBV15|TRBJ1-6|-|-
TGTGCCACCAGCAGGGAACGGGCCCTTAATTCACCCCTCCACTTT
CATSRERALNSPLHF
>TRBV12-5|TRBJ1-1|-|once
TGTGCTAGTGGTTTGGACGCCTGGCTGAACACTGAAGCTTTCTTT
CASGLDAWLNTEAFF
>TRBV2|TRBJ1-3|-|-
TGTGCCCCGGACTGGAGGGGAAACACCATATATTTT
CAPDWRGNTIYF
>TRBV5-7|TRBJ2-7|-|once
TGTGCCAGCAGCTTGGAAGGGTACGAGCAGTACTTC
CASSLEGYEQYF
>TRBV19|TRBJ2-5|TRBD1|-
TGTGCCAGTAGTATAGTTAGCAGGGGGCGGGAGACCCAGTACTTC
CASSIVSRGRETQYF
>TRBV9|TRBJ1-2|-|-
TGTGCCAGCAGCGGAAACACTATGACCGGGGACTATGGCTACACCTTC
CASSGNTMTGDYGYTF